The clone carrying this T cell receptor beta chain was detected ten times or more. Sequenced by immunoSEQ multiplex PCR; TCRdb stores in-frame clones only, minus some. The sample records about 390,000 clones, around nine tenths being singletons. This sample was included in a study of blood T cell repertoires in COVID-19. On the study more broadly: The United States, Italy and Spain were the sources of the acute and convalescent COVID-19 samples. Sources were T cells, B-cell-depleted T cells, or PBMCs; the material itself was cDNA or gDNA.

In germline, CDR1 is MNHEY, CDR2 SVGAGI. The CDR3 has 15 residues. The V gene lost 6 bases and the J gene lost 8 bases, with 17 bases spanning the gap. Cohorts were based on clinical histories the participants reported. This sequence was found in a woman aged 50 to 60 who had recovered from COVID-19. The V call is TRBV6-5, the J call TRBJ1-6; D is uncertain. Sample: PBMCs or T cells enriched from blood (not recorded which). CDR3 DNA: TGTGCCAGCAGCTCCGGGGAGGGAGGCTATTCACCCCTCCACTTT. Translated: CASSSGEGGYSPLHF.